The T cell receptor beta chain under discussion was sequenced for a study of T cells in localized non-small cell lung cancer. Points from the study as a whole: Uninvolved neighboring lung showed the greatest T cell clonality, exceeding tumor.

This clone counts as medium-sized (0.01 to 0.1%). The antigen is not known. This CDR3 has 17 residues. The V gene end was trimmed by 3 bases and the J gene end by 1 base; junction bases not matched to a gene: 7. CDR1 is SGHNT and CDR2 is YENEEA in the germline V gene. Data came from immunoSEQ multiplex PCR; TCRdb stores just in-frame clones and leaves some out. The profile shows about 6,800 clones, approximately 46% of them singletons. The V and J genes are TRBV11-3 and TRBJ1-3; 9 bases are shared with TRBD1. The source was lymph node tissue, collected before any cancer treatment. This receptor was taken from a man aged 40 to 70 with stage I lung adenocarcinoma. In nucleotides, the CDR3 is TGTGCCAGCAGCTTTACGGGGACAGGGTCTTCTGGAAACACCATATATTTT. It is translated as CASSFTGTGSSGNTIYF.